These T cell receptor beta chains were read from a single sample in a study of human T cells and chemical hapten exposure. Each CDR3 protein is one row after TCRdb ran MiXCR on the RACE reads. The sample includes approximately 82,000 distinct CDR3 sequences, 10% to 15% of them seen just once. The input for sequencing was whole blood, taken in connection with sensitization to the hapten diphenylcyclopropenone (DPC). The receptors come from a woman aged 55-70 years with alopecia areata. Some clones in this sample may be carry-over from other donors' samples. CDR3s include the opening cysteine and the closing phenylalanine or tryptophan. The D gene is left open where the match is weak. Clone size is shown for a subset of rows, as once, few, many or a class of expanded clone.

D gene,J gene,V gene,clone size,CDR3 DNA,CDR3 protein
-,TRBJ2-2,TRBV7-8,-,TGTGCCAGTAAGGCAGGGAGGACCGGGGAGCTGTTTTTT,CASKAGRTGELFF
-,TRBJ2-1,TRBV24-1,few,TGTGCCACCAGTGATTCCCGGGGACCCTACAATGAGCAGTTCTTC,CATSDSRGPYNEQFF
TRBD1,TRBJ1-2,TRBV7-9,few,TGTGCCAGCAGCAAAACCTGGGACAGCGCCTATGGCTACACCTTC,CASSKTWDSAYGYTF
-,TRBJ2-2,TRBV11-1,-,TGTGCCAGCAGCTTACAAGAGACTAGGGTCTCCGGGGAGCTGTTTTTT,CASSLQETRVSGELFF
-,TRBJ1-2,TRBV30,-,TGTGCCTGGCAACTCGCCCCGGGTTACGGCGGTGGAGGCTACACCTTC,CAWQLAPGYGGGGYTF
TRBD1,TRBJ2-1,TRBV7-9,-,TGTGCCGGCACGGCCCCAGGGGGATTTTCCAATGAGCAGTTCTTC,CAGTAPGGFSNEQFF
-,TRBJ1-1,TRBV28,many,TGTGCCAGCACCCAGCGGAGGACTGAAGCTTTCTTT,CASTQRRTEAFF
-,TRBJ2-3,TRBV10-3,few,TGTGCCATCAGTGATGATCGTAGCACAGATACGCAGTATTTT,CAISDDRSTDTQYF
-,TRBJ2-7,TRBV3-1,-,TGTGCCAGCAGCCAGGACCCGCCCTACGAGCAGTACTTC,CASSQDPPYEQYF
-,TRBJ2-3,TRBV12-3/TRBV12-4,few,TGTGCCAGCAGAACTAACACAGATACGCAGTATTTT,CASRTNTDTQYF
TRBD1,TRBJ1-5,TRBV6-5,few,TGTGCCAGCAGTTTAGGGGGCGCGGGTCAGCCCCAGCATTTT,CASSLGGAGQPQHF
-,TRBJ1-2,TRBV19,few,TGTGCCAGTCAACCCTACGGACAGAACTATGGCTACACCTTC,CASQPYGQNYGYTF
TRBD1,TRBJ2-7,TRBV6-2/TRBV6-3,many,TGTGCCAGCAGGGGATGGGACAGGGGCTCCTACGAGCAGTACTTC,CASRGWDRGSYEQYF
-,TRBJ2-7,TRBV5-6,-,TGTGCCAGCAGCCCTCCCCCTTGGGAGCCCTACGAGCAGTACTTC,CASSPPPWEPYEQYF
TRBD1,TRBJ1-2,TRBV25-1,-,TGTGCCAGCACGCTGGACAGGGGAAGGGGCTACACCTTC,CASTLDRGRGYTF
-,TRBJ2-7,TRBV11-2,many,TGTGCCAGCAGCTTAGTTCCGGGGTACGAGCAGTACTTC,CASSLVPGYEQYF
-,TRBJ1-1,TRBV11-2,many,TGTGCCAGCAGCTCCCTTCAAGGGTTCGCTGAAGCTTTCTTT,CASSSLQGFAEAFF
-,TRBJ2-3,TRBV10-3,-,TGTGCCATCAGCTTGCTGGGGAGGACAGACAGCACAGATACGCAGTATTTT,CAISLLGRTDSTDTQYF
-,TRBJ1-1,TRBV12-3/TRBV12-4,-,TGTGCCAGCACTTTCCGGGACCCCAGTCTGGGTGAAGCTTTCTTT,CASTFRDPSLGEAFF
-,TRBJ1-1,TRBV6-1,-,TGTGCCAGCACCACCCCTCAGGGGTACACTGAAGCTTTCTTT,CASTTPQGYTEAFF
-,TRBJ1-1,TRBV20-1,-,TGCAGTGCTACCGGGACTCTAAACACTGAAGCTTTCTTT,CSATGTLNTEAFF